The entry below describes one T cell receptor beta chain. Its matching antigen is unknown. This sample is drawn from a study of post-analysis software for immune sequencing data. Study overall: Included courses were relapsing-remitting and secondary progressive multiple sclerosis; progressive-relapsing multiple sclerosis was also included.

Broader study findings: Significantly decreased normalized Chao1 diversity was recorded for multiple sclerosis patients relative to controls. Relative to controls, patients had roughly five TRBV segments at higher frequency, with TRBV5-6, TRBV5-1 and TRBV20-1 among these. F measure clustering grouped samples strongly by preparation batch.

Unique molecular identifiers tagged the TCR beta cDNA libraries. TCRdb reprocessed the PCR reads with MiXCR, giving one entry per CDR3 protein. The sample includes 350,000 to 500,000 distinct CDR3 sequences, more than 30% of them seen just once. The V gene end was trimmed by 5 bases and the J gene end by 3 bases; junction bases not matched to a gene: 6. There are 14 residues in the CDR3. Germline V gives CDR1 SGHKS, CDR2 YYEKEE (reference sequence). The chain links TRBV5-5 to TRBJ2-5; the match to TRBD1 covers 8 bases. Sample: blood. This clonotype was obtained from a girl aged 2 to 10 with multiple sclerosis. The CDR3: CASSAGQVKETQYF. The DNA of the CDR3 is TGTGCCAGCAGTGCGGGACAGGTTAAAGAGACCCAGTACTTC.